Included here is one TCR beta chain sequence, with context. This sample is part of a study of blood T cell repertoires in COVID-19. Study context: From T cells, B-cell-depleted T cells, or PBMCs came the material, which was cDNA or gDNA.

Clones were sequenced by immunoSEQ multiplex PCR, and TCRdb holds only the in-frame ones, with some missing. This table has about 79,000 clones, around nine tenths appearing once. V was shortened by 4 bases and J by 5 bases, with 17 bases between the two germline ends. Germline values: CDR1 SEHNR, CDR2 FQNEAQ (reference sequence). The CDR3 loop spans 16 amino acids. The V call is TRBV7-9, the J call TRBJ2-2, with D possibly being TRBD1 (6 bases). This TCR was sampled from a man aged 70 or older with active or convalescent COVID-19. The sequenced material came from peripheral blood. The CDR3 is CASSYSLSRGTGELFF. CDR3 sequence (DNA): TGTGCCAGCAGCTACTCCTTAAGTAGGGGGACCGGGGAGCTGTTTTTT.